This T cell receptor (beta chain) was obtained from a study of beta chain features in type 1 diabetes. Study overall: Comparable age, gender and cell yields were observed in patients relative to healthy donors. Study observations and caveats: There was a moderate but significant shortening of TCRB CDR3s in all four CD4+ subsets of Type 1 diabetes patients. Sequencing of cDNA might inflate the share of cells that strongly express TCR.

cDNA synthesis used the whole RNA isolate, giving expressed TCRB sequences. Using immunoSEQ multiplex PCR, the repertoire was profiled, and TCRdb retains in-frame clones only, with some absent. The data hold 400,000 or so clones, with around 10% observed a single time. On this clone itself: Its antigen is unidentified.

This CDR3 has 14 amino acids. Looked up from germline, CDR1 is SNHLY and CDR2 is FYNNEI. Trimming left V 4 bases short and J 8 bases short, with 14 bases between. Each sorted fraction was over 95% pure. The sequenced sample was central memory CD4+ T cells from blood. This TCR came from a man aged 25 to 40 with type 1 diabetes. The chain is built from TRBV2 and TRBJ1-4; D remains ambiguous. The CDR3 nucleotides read TGTGCCAGCAGTGCCCTTGCGGAGGGCGAAAAACTGTTTTTT. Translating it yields CASSALAEGEKLFF. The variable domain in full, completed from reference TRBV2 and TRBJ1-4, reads EPEVTQTPSHQVTQMGQEVILRCVPISNHLYFYWYRQILGQKVEFLVSFYNNEISEKSEIFDDQFSVERPDGSNFTLKIRSTKLEDSAMYFCASSALAEGEKLFFGSGTQLSVL.